Shown below are 5 T cell receptor beta chains from a single sample sequenced in a study of T cells in Graves' hyperthyroidism and ophthalmopathy. It was RNA transcripts that yielded the amplified TCR beta CDR3 regions. Carried out on the TCR CDR3, a first-round RT-PCR used the HTBI primer set. One entry per CDR3 protein results from TCRdb running MiXCR on the multiplex PCR reads. The data contain fewer than 700,000 distinct CDR3 sequences, roughly 16% of them singletons. The material sequenced was blood. The receptor source for this set is a woman aged 30 to 39 with Graves' hyperthyroidism.

This chain links TRBV20-1 with TRBJ2-7, with D possibly TRBD1 on 6 matching bases. Germline V CDR1 and CDR2: DFQATT, SNEGSKA (reference sequence). The CDR3 is made up of 13 amino acids. The V end was cut by 0 bases, the J end by 2 bases, with 8 bases between. CDR3 sequence reads: CSARDRGTYEQYF. The DNA of the CDR3 is TGCAGTGCTAGAGATAGGGGGACCTACGAGCAGTACTTC.

This chain links TRBV5-1 with TRBJ2-2; tentatively, D is TRBD2 (6 bases). Trimming left V 3 bases short and J 5 bases short, with 17 bases between. From germline, CDR1 is SGHRS and CDR2 YFSETQ. This CDR3 spans 16 amino acids. CDR3 sequence reads: CASSSDGGSRTGELFF. The CDR3 DNA reads TGCGCCAGCAGCTCGGATGGGGGGAGCAGGACCGGGGAGCTGTTTTTT.

This clonotype occurred a few times. The rearrangement uses TRBV12-3 or TRBV12-4 and TRBJ1-4, with 7 bases aligning to TRBD1. The length of the CDR3 is 16 residues. J was trimmed by 5 bases and V by 6 bases; bases with no gene match: 12. CDR3 sequence reads: CASRAPRAGGNEKLFF. The CDR3, as DNA: TGTGCCAGCAGAGCCCCCCGCGCAGGGGGAAATGAAAAACTGTTTTTT.

This clonotype has only a few counts. J is TRBJ1-5 and V is TRBV6-5, with D hard to call. The CDR3 is made up of 15 amino acids. The V end was cut by 2 bases, the J end by 3 bases, with 11 bases between. Germline CDR1 is MNHEY and CDR2 is SVGAGI. Here the CDR3 reads CASSYDLRTNQPQHF. In DNA form, the CDR3 reads TGTGCCAGCAGTTACGACCTTCGGACCAATCAGCCCCAGCATTTT.

The rearrangement uses TRBV5-1 and TRBJ1-4; D is ambiguous. With 1 base removed from V and 0 bases from J, the gap between germline ends came to 7 bases. From germline, CDR1 is SGHRS and CDR2 YFSETQ. The CDR3 length is 15 residues. In nucleotides, the CDR3 is TGCGCCAGCAGCTTGCGTTATGCAACTAATGAAAAACTGTTTTTT. Translation gives CASSLRYATNEKLFF.